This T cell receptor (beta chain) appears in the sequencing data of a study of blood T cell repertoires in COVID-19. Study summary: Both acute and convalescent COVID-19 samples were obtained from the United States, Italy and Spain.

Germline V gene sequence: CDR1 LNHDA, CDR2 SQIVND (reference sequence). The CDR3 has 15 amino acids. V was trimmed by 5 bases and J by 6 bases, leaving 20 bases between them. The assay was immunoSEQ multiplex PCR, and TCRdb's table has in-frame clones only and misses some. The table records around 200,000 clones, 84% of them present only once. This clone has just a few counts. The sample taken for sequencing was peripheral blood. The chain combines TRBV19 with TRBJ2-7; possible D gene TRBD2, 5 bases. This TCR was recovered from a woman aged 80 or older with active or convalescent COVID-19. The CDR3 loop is CASSEPGNSQAEQYF. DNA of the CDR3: TGTGCCAGTAGTGAACCCGGGAACTCCCAGGCCGAGCAGTACTTC. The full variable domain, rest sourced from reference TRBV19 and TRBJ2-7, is DGGITQSPKYLFRKEGQNVTLSCEQNLNHDAMYWYRQDPGQGLRLIYYSQIVNDFQKGDIAEGYSVSREKKESFPLTVTSAQKNPTAFYLCASSEPGNSQAEQYFGPGTRLTVT.